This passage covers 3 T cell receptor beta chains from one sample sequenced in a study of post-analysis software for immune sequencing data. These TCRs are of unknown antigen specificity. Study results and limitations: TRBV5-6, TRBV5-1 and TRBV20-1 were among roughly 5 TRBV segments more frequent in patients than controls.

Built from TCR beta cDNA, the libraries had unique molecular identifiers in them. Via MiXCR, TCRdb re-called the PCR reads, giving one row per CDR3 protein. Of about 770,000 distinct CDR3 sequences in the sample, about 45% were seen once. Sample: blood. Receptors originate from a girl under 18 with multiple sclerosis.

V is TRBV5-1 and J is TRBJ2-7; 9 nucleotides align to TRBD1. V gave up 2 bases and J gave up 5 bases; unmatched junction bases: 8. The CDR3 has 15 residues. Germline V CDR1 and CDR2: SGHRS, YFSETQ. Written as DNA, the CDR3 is TGCGCCAGCAGCTTTGGGACAGGGATTATCGACGAGCAGTACTTC. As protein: CASSFGTGIIDEQYF.

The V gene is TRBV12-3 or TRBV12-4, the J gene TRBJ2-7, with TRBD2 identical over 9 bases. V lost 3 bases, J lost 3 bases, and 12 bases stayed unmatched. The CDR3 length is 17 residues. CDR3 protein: CASSFSSGRPKGYEQYF. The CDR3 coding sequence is TGTGCCAGCAGTTTCTCCAGCGGGAGGCCCAAGGGCTACGAGCAGTACTTC.

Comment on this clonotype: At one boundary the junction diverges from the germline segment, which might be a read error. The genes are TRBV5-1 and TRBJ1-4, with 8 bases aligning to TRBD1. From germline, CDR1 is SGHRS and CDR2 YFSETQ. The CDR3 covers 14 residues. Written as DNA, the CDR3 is TGCGCCAGCAGCTTGGGACAGGGGCATGAAAAACGGTTTTTT. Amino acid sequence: CASSLGQGHEKRFF.